This T cell receptor beta chain was recovered during a study of T-cell reconstitution after alpha-beta-depleted transplantation in children. Study-wide results and limits: Hyperexpanded clones declined; after one year, newly produced T cells mostly supplied diversity. It was reported that alpha-beta T cells came from several hundred expanded graft clones (about two months after transplant). For some patients, TCRbeta diversity was high at day 60 because of recipient T cells and thymic progenitors that survived.

This clonotype was observed a few times. Its specificity is unknown. The V end was cut by 5 bases, the J end by 0 bases, with 11 bases between. Germline V lookup: CDR1 SGHTA, CDR2 FQGNSA. CDR3 size: 15 residues. Unique molecular identifiers tagged the TCRbeta library. TCRdb called the PCR reads again in MiXCR, with one record for every CDR3 protein. This table holds more than 300,000 distinct CDR3 sequences, roughly 15% found once. This sequence originates from a male patient between 2 and 10 years old who had a stem cell transplant for acute lymphoblastic leukemia, so the T cells may come from the graft donor. This specimen was PBMCs, mostly from graft donor cells, taken 360 days after TCRalphabeta/CD19-depleted stem cell transplant. The gene calls are TRBV7-2 and TRBJ2-1, with D perhaps being TRBD1 or TRBD2 (5 bases each). This CDR3 reads CASSKGTGSYNEQFF. Written as DNA, the CDR3 is TGTGCCAGCAGCAAAGGGACGGGCTCCTACAATGAGCAGTTCTTC.